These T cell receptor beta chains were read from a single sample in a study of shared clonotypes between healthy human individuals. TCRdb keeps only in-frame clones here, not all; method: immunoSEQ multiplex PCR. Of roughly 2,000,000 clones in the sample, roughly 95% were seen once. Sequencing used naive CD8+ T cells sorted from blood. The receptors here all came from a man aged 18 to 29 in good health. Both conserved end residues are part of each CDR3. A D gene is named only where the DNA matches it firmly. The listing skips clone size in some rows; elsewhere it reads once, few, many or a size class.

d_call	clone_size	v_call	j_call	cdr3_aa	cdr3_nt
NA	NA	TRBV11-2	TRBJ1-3	CASSPSREGSGNTIYF	TGTGCCAGCAGTCCCTCCAGGGAAGGCTCTGGAAACACCATATATTTT
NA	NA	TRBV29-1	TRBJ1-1	CSVDSNGNTEAFF	TGCAGCGTTGATAGTAACGGGAACACTGAAGCTTTCTTT
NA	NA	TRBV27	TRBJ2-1	CASSLSWAYNEQFF	TGTGCCAGCAGTTTATCTTGGGCCTACAATGAGCAGTTCTTC
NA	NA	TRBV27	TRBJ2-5	CASSLSWERETQYF	TGTGCCAGCAGTTTATCGTGGGAGAGGGAGACCCAGTACTTC
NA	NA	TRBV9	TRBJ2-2	CASSVVGGAFTGELFF	TGTGCCAGCAGCGTAGTGGGGGGCGCGTTCACCGGGGAGCTGTTTTTT
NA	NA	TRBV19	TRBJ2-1	CASSTAPNEQFF	TGTGCCAGTAGTACCGCTCCGAATGAGCAGTTCTTC
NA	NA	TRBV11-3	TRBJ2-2	CASKARGATGELFF	TGTGCCAGCAAGGCCAGGGGGGCCACCGGGGAGCTGTTTTTT
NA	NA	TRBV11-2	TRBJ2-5	CASSLGPGHLQETQYF	TGTGCCAGCAGCTTAGGCCCGGGACATCTCCAAGAGACCCAGTACTTC
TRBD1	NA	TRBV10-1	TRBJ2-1	CASSEEGGAWGSEQFF	TGCGCCAGCAGTGAGGAAGGGGGCGCATGGGGAAGTGAGCAGTTCTTC
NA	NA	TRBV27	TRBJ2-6	CASSYSSGANVLTF	TGTGCCAGCAGTTATAGCTCTGGGGCCAACGTCCTGACTTTC
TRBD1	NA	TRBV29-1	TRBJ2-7	CSAGQGASYEQYF	TGCAGCGCTGGACAGGGGGCTTCCTACGAGCAGTACTTC
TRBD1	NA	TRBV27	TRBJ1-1	CASTFGTGANTEAFF	TGTGCCAGCACTTTCGGGACAGGGGCGAACACTGAAGCTTTCTTT
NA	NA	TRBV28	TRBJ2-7	CASSSEGHEQYF	TGTGCCAGCAGCTCTGAGGGGCACGAGCAGTACTTC
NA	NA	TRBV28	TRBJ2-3	CASSWGLGTDTQYF	TGTGCCAGCAGTTGGGGCTTAGGTACAGATACGCAGTATTTT
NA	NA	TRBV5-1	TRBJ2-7	CASSLAAPTYEQYF	TGCGCCAGCAGCTTGGCGGCCCCTACCTACGAGCAGTACTTC
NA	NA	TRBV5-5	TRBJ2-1	CASSLELRNSGYNEQFF	TGTGCCAGCAGCTTGGAACTAAGGAATAGCGGCTACAATGAGCAGTTCTTC
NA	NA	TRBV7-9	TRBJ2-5	CASSLESETQYF	TGTGCCAGCAGCTTAGAGTCGGAGACCCAGTACTTC
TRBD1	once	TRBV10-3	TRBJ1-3	CAISEVNKGAPGNTIYF	TGTGCCATCAGTGAAGTAAATAAGGGGGCGCCCGGAAACACCATATATTTT
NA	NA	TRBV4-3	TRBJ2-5	CASSQASGETQYF	TGCGCCAGCAGCCAGGCCAGCGGGGAGACCCAGTACTTC
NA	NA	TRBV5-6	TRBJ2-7	CASSFIGASPYEQYF	TGTGCCAGCAGCTTTATCGGGGCATCCCCCTACGAGCAGTACTTC
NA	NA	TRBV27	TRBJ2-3	CASSLEQDTDTQYF	TGTGCCAGCAGCTTGGAACAGGACACAGATACGCAGTATTTT
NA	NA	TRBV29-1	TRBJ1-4	CSGGVQDEKLFF	TGCAGCGGGGGAGTCCAAGATGAAAAACTGTTTTTT
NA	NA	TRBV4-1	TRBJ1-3	CASSQPRVGNTIYF	TGCGCCAGCAGCCAGCCCCGGGTTGGAAACACCATATATTTT
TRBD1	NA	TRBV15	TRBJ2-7	CATSRDGQAENHYEQYF	TGTGCCACCAGCAGAGATGGACAGGCCGAAAATCACTACGAGCAGTACTTC
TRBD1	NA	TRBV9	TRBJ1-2	CASSVAGTAIANYGYTF	TGTGCCAGCAGCGTAGCGGGGACAGCGATAGCTAACTATGGCTACACCTTC
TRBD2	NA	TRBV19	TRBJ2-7	CASRVTGGSYEQYF	TGTGCCAGTAGGGTTACGGGGGGCTCCTACGAGCAGTACTTC
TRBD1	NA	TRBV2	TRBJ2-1	CASSTGQGPGNEQFF	TGTGCCAGCAGTACTGGACAGGGGCCGGGGAATGAGCAGTTCTTC
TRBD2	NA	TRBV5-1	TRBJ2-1	CASSSLAGGVNEQFF	TGCGCCAGCAGCTCCTTAGCGGGAGGGGTCAATGAGCAGTTCTTC
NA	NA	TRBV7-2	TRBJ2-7	CASSPQGSLSYEQYF	TGTGCCAGCAGCCCACAGGGATCGTTAAGCTACGAGCAGTACTTC
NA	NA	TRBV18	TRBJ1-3	CASSPPEHHDLSGNTIYF	TGTGCCAGCTCACCACCGGAGCACCACGACCTCTCTGGAAACACCATATATTTT
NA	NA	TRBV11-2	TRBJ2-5	CASSPGGGQETQYF	TGTGCCAGCAGCCCAGGGGGGGGGCAAGAGACCCAGTACTTC
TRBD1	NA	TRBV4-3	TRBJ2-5	CASSQGTGGQETQYF	TGCGCCAGCAGCCAAGGGACAGGGGGGCAAGAGACCCAGTACTTC
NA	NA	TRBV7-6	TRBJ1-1	CASSLVPQLGGTEAFF	TGTGCCAGCAGCTTAGTCCCGCAGTTAGGGGGCACTGAAGCTTTCTTT
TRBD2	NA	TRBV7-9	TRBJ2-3	CASSQREIQGGDHTQYF	TGTGCCAGCAGCCAAAGGGAAATCCAGGGAGGGGATCATACGCAGTATTTT
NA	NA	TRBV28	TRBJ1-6	CASSPILAGSPLHF	TGTGCCAGCAGTCCCATATTAGCGGGATCACCCCTCCACTTT
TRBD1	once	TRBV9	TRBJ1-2	CASSALTGSPAGYTF	TGTGCCAGCAGCGCATTGACAGGGTCCCCGGCTGGCTACACCTTC
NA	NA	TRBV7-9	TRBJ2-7	CASSSPGGYEQYF	TGTGCCAGCAGCTCCCCCGGGGGATACGAGCAGTACTTC
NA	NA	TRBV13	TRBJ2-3	CASSLVGTDTQYF	TGTGCCAGCAGCTTAGTAGGCACAGATACGCAGTATTTT
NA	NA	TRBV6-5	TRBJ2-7	CASSYLHEQYF	TGTGCCAGCAGTTACTTGCACGAGCAGTACTTC
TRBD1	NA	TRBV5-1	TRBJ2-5	CASSHRQGGQETQYF	TGCGCCAGCAGCCACAGACAGGGGGGACAAGAGACCCAGTACTTC
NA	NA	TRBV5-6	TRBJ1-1	CASSLPGQIGTEAFF	TGTGCCAGCAGCTTGCCAGGGCAGATCGGCACTGAAGCTTTCTTT
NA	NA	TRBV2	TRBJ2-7	CASVRYEQYF	TGTGCCAGCGTACGGTACGAGCAGTACTTC
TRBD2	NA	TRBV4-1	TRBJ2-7	CASSQDEGGAEQYF	TGCGCCAGCAGCCAAGATGAGGGAGGGGCCGAGCAGTACTTC
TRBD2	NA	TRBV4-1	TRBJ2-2	CASSPTGGPDTGELFF	TGCGCCAGCAGCCCAACGGGGGGGCCGGACACCGGGGAGCTGTTTTTT
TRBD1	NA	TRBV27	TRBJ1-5	CASSPGQGGQPQHF	TGTGCCAGCAGTCCCGGACAGGGAGGTCAGCCCCAGCATTTT
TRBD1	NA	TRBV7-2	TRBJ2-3	CASSLRQGSDTQYF	TGTGCCAGCAGCCTCCGACAGGGGTCAGATACGCAGTATTTT